This T cell receptor beta chain was observed in a study of graft-versus-host responses after intestinal transplantation. Here immunoSEQ multiplex PCR was the method, and the copy in TCRdb shows in-frame clones only, minus some. The sample records about 98,000 clones, roughly 83% being singletons. The V end was cut by 0 bases, the J end by 6 bases, with 13 bases between. This CDR3 contains 15 residues. From germline, CDR1 is LGHNA and CDR2 YNFKEQ. The source is a human patient who received an intestinal transplant, so some T cells may come from the graft donor. The input for sequencing was PBMCs, taken 255 days after intestinal transplant. The J gene is TRBJ2-3, the V gene TRBV4-2; D gene ambiguous. The CDR3 DNA reads TGTGCCAGCAGCCAAGATAAGGGCTACGGGGATACGCAGTATTTT. The encoded protein is CASSQDKGYGDTQYF.